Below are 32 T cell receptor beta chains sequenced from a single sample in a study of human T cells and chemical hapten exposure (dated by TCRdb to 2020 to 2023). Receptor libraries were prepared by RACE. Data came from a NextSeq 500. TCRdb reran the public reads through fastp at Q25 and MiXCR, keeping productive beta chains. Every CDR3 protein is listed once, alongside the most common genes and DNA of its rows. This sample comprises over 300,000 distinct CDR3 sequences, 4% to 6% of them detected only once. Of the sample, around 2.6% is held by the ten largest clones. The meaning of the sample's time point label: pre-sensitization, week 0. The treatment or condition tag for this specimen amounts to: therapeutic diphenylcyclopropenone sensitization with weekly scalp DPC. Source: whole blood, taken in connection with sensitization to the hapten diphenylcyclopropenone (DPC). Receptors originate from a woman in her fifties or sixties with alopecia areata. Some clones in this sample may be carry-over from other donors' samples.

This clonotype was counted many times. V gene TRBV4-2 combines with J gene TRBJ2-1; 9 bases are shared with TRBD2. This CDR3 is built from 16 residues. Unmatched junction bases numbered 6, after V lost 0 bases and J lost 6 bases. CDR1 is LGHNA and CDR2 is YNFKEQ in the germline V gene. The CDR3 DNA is TGTGCCAGCAGCCAAGAGGGGCGGGGGGGCCGCAATGAGCAGTTCTTC. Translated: CASSQEGRGGRNEQFF.

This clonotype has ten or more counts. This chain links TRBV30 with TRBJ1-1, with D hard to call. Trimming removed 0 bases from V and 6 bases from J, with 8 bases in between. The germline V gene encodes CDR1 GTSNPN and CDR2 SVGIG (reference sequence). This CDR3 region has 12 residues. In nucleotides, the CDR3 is TGTGCCTGGAGTGTACTAGATCCTGAAGCTTTCTTT. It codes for CAWSVLDPEAFF.

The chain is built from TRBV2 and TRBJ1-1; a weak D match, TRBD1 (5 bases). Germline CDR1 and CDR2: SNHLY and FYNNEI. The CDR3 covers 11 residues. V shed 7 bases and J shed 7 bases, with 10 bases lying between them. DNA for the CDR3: TGTGCCAGCAAGGCGGGGGTTGAAGCTTTCTTT. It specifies CASKAGVEAFF.

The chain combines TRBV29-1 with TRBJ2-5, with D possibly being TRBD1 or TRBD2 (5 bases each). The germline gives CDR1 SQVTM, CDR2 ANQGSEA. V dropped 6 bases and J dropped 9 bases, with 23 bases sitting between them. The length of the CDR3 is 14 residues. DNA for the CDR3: TGCAGCGTCCGGGGCTCGGACCACATTAAGGCCCAGTACTTC. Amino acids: CSVRGSDHIKAQYF.

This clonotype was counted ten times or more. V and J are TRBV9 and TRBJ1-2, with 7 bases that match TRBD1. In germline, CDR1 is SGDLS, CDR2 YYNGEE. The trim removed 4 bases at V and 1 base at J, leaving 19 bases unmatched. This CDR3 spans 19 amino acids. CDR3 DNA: TGTGCCAGCAGCCACTCCAGGGACAGCAAATCGACCTTTAACTATGGCTACACCTTC. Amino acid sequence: CASSHSRDSKSTFNYGYTF.

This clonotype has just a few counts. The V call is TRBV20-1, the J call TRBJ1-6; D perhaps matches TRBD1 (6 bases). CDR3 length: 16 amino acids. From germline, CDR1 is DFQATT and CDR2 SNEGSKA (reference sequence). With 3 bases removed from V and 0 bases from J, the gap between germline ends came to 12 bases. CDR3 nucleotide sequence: TGCAGTGCTAGTGGGGGCCCAAGCTCCTATAATTCACCCCTCCACTTT. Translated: CSASGGPSSYNSPLHF.

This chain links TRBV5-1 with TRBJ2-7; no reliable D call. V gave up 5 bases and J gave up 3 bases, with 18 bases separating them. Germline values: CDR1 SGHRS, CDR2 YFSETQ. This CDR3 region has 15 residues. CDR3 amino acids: CASRPDTANGYEQYF. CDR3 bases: TGCGCCAGCAGACCCGACACGGCTAACGGCTACGAGCAGTACTTC.

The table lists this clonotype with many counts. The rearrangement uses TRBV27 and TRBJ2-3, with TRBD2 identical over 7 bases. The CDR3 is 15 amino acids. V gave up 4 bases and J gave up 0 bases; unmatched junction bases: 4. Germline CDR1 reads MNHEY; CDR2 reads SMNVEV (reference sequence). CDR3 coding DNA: TGTGCCAGCAGTTCCATAGCGGGTAGCACAGATACGCAGTATTTT. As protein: CASSSIAGSTDTQYF.

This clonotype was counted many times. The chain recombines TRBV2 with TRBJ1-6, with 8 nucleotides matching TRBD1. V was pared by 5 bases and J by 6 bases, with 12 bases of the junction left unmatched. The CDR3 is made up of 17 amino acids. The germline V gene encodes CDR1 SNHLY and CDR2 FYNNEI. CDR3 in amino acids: CASSPGAGGAGNSPLHF. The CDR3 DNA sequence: TGTGCCAGCAGTCCGGGGGCAGGGGGCGCAGGTAATTCACCCCTCCACTTT.

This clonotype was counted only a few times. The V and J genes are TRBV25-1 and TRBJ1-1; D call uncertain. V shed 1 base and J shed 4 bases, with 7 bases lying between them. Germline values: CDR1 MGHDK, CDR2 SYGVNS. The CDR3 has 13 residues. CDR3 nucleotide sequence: TGTGCCAGCAGTGAATCAGAGGTCACTGAAGCTTTCTTT. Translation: CASSESEVTEAFF.

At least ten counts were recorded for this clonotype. DNA of the CDR3: TGTGCCAGCAAACTAGGGGTCAGGCGAGAGACCCAGTACTTC. Its protein is CASKLGVRRETQYF. The chain recombines TRBV6-5 with TRBJ2-5; D possibly uses TRBD1 or TRBD2 (5 bases each). The CDR3 has 14 amino acids. In germline, CDR1 is MNHEY, CDR2 SVGAGI. Between the trimmed V and J ends, which lost 7 bases and 4 bases, there was a span of 16 bases.

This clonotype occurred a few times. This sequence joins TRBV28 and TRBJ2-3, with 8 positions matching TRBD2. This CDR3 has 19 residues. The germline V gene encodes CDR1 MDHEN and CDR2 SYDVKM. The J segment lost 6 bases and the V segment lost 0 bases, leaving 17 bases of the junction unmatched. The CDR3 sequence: CASSLWREAPGGRLDTQYF. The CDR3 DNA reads TGTGCCAGCAGTTTATGGAGGGAAGCCCCGGGCGGGAGGCTGGATACGCAGTATTTT.

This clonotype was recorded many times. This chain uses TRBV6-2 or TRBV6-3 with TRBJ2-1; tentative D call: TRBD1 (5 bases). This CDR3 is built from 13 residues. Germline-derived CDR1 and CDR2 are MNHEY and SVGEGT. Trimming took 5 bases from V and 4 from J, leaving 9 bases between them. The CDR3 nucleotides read TGTGCCAGCAGTCCCGACAGTTACAATGAGCAGTTCTTC. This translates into CASSPDSYNEQFF.

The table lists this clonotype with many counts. The CDR3 coding sequence is TGCAGCGTTGAAATGGGGCCGACCTACGAGCAGTACTTC. This sequence encodes CSVEMGPTYEQYF. V is TRBV29-1 and J is TRBJ2-7; D perhaps matches TRBD1 (5 bases). Between the trimmed V and J ends, which lost 2 bases and 2 bases, there was a span of 10 bases. This CDR3 has 13 amino acids. Germline CDR1 reads SQVTM; CDR2 reads ANQGSEA.

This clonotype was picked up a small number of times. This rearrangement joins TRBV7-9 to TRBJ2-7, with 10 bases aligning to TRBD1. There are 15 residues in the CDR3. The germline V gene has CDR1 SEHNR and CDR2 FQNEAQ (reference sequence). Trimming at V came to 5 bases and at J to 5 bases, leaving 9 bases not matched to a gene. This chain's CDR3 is CASSPPGQGFHEQYF. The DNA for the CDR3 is TGTGCCAGCAGCCCTCCGGGACAGGGGTTCCACGAGCAGTACTTC.

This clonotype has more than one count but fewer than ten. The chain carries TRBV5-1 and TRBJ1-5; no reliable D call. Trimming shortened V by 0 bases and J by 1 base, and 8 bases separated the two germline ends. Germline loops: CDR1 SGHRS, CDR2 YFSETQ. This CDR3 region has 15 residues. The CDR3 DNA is TGCGCCAGCAGCTTGGGAGAACGAAGCAATCAGCCCCAGCATTTT. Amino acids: CASSLGERSNQPQHF.

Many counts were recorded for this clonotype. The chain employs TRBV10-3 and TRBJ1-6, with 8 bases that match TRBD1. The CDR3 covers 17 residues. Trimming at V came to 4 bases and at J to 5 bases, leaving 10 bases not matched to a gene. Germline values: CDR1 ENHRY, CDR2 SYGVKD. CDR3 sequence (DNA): TGTGCCATCAGTGCGAAGGGACAGGAGGGCAATAATTCACCCCTCCACTTT. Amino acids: CAISAKGQEGNNSPLHF.

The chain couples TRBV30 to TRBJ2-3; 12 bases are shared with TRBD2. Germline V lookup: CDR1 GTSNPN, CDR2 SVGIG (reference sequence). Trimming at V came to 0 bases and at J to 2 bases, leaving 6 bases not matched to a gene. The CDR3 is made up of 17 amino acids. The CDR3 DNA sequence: TGTGCCTGGAGTGTCACCCGGACTAGCGGGATCACAGATACGCAGTATTTT. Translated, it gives CAWSVTRTSGITDTQYF.

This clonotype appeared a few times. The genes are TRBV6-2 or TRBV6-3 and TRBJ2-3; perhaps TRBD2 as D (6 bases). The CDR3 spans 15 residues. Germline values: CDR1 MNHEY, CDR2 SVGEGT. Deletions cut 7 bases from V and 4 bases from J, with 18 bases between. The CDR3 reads CASKSDSRGADTQYF. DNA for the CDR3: TGTGCCAGCAAATCAGACAGCCGCGGGGCAGATACGCAGTATTTT.

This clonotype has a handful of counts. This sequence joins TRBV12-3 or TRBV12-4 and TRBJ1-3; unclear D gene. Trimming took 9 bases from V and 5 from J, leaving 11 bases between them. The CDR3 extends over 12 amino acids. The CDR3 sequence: CASWVSRNTIYF. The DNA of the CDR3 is TGTGCCAGTTGGGTGTCCCGAAACACCATATATTTT.

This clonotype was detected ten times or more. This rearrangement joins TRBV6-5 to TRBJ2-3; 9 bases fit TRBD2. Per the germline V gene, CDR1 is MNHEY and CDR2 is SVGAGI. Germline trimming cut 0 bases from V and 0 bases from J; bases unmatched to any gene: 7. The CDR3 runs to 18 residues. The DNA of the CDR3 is TGTGCCAGCAGTTACTCGGAGACTAGCGGTCTTAGCACAGATACGCAGTATTTT. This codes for CASSYSETSGLSTDTQYF.

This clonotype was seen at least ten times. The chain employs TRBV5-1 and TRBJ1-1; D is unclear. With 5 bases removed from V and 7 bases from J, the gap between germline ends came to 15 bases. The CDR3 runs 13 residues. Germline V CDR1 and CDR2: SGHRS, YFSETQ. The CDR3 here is CASSPSESGEAFF. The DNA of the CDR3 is TGCGCCAGCAGTCCGTCAGAGAGTGGTGAAGCTTTCTTT. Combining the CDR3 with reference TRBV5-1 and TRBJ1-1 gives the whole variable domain KAGVTQTPRYLIKTRGQQVTLSCSPISGHRSVSWYQQTPGQGLQFLFEYFSETQRNKGNFPGRFSGRQFSNSRSEMNVSTLELGDSALYLCASSPSESGEAFFGQGTRLTVV.

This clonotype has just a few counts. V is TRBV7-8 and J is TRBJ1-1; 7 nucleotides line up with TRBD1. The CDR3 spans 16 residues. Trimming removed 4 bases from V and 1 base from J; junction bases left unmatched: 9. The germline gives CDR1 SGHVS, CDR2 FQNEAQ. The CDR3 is CASSSGTALPNTEAFF. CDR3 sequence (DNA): TGTGCCAGCAGCTCCGGGACAGCCCTACCGAACACTGAAGCTTTCTTT. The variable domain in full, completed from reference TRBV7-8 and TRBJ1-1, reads GAGVSQSPRYKVAKRGQDVALRCDPISGHVSLFWYQQALGQGPEFLTYFQNEAQLDKSGLPSDRFFAERPEGSVSTLKIQRTQQEDSAVYLCASSSGTALPNTEAFFGQGTRLTVV.

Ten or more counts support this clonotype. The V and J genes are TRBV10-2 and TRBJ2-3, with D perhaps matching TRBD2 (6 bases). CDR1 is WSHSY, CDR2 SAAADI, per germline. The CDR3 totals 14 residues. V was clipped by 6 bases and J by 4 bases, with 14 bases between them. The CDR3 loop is CASRGGVGSDTQYF. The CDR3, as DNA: TGCGCCAGCAGGGGGGGTGTAGGGTCAGATACGCAGTATTTT.

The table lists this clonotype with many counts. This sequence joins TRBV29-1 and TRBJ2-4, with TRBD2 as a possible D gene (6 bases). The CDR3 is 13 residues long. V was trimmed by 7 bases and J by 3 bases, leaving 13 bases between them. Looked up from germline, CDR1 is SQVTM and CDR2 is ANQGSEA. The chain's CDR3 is CSAGVTNKNIQYF. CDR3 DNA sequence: TGCAGCGCGGGGGTAACGAACAAAAACATTCAGTACTTC.

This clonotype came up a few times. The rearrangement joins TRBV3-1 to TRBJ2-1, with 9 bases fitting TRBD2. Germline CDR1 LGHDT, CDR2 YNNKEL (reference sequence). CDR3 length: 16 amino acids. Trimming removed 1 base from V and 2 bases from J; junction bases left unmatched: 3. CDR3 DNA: TGTGCCAGCAGCCAAGTTGCGGGAGGGACCTACAATGAGCAGTTCTTC. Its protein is CASSQVAGGTYNEQFF.

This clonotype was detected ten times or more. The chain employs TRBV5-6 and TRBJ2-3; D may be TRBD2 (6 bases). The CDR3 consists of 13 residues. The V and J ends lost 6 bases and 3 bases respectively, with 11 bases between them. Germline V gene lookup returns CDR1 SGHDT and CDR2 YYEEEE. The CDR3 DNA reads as TGTGCCAGCATTGACGGGACTACAGATACGCAGTATTTT. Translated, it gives CASIDGTTDTQYF.

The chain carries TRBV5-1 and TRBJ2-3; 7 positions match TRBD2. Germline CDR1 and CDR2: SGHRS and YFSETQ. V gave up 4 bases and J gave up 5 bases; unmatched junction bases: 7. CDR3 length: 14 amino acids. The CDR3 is CASSTRDYRDTQYF. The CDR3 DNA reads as TGCGCCAGCAGCACCCGGGACTACCGAGATACGCAGTATTTT.

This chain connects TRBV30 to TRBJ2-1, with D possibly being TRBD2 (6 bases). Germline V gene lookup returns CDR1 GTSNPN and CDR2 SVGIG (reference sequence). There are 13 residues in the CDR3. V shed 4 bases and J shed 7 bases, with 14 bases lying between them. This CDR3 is CAWTRAGFNEQFF. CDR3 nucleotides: TGTGCCTGGACCCGAGCGGGTTTTAATGAGCAGTTCTTC.

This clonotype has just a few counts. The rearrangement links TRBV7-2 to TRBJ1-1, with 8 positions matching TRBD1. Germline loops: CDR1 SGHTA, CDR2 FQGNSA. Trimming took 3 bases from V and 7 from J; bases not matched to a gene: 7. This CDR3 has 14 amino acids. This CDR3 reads CASSLGQAKSEAFF. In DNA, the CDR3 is TGTGCCAGCAGCTTGGGACAGGCGAAAAGTGAAGCTTTCTTT. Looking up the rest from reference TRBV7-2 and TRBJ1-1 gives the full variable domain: GAGVSQSPSNKVTEKGKDVELRCDPISGHTALYWYRQSLGQGLEFLIYFQGNSAPDKSGLPSDRFSAERTGGSVSTLTIQRTQQEDSAVYLCASSLGQAKSEAFFGQGTRLTVV.

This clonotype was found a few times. Written as DNA, the CDR3 is TGTGCCAGCAGCGTAATACCAGGGGATAACACTGAAGCTTTCTTT. It yields the protein CASSVIPGDNTEAFF. V and J are TRBV9 and TRBJ1-1, with D tentatively TRBD1 (6 bases). The CDR3 is made up of 15 amino acids. The germline CDR1 and CDR2 sequences are SGDLS and YYNGEE. Trimming left V 1 base short and J 2 bases short, with 12 bases between.

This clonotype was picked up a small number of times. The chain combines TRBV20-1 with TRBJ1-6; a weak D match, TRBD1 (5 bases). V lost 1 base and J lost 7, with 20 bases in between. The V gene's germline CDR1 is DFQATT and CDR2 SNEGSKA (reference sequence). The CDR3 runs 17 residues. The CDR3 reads CSARGVKTGTENSPLHF. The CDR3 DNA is TGCAGTGCTAGAGGTGTCAAAACCGGGACGGAAAATTCACCCCTCCACTTT.